Only a few counts were recorded for the clone carrying this TCR beta chain. Its antigen is not known. 5'RACE with constant-segment primers yielded barcoded, UMI-tagged TCR alpha and TCR beta cDNA libraries. TCRdb reprocessed the 5' RACE reads via MiXCR and lists one record per CDR3 protein. The top ten hold 13% of the sample, which has 350,000 to 500,000 distinct CDR3 sequences, around 22% seen once. The CDR3 consists of 14 residues. CDR1 and CDR2 (germline): PRHDT, FYEKMQ (reference sequence). V shed 5 bases, J shed 4 bases, and the junction held 4 bases outside the gene matches. The data stem from a study of T-cell memory formation after mild COVID-19. Study-level background: TCR clusters showed largely donor specificity. Study results and caveats: Among clones contracting day 15 to 85, CD4/CD8 was balanced, whereas later expanders leaned CD4+. There were some responding clones in pre-infection memory, which suggested that cross-reactive memory had joined.

Specimen: PBMCs or a T cell subset sorted from them (not recorded which). The TCR was taken from an adult woman who had mild COVID-19 (a few samples of this study predate the infection). Cell type and time point are not known. The genes are TRBV13 and TRBJ1-1; TRBD1 matches at 10 bases. Here the CDR3 DNA reads TGTGCCAGCAGCGCCCGGGACAGGGGCACTGAAGCTTTCTTT. Amino acids: CASSARDRGTEAFF.